Listed below are T cell receptor beta chains from one sample, sequenced in a study of cytomegalovirus exposure and HLA in healthy donors. TCRdb keeps only in-frame clones here, not all; method: immunoSEQ multiplex PCR. The sample records about 160,000 clones, roughly two thirds being singletons. The sample taken for sequencing was PBMCs. Every receptor here comes from a woman in her twenties or thirties in good health and CMV-seronegative. The CDR3 runs from the conserved cysteine through the conserved F or W. The D gene is left open where the match is weak. Size is stated for part of the rows, as once, few or many counts, or as a class when the clone is expanded.

>TRBJ2-7|once|TRBD2|TRBV27
CASSPGLAGYEQYF
TGTGCCAGCAGTCCCGGACTAGCGGGGTACGAGCAGTACTTC
>TRBJ1-1|few|-|TRBV6-5
CASSYSSPENTEAFF
TGTGCCAGCAGTTACTCTTCCCCAGAGAACACTGAAGCTTTCTTT
>TRBJ1-2|few|-|TRBV28
CASKLQGYGYTF
TGTGCCAGCAAATTACAGGGATACGGCTACACCTTC
>TRBJ2-2|once|-|TRBV7-9
CASSLALGYTGELFF
TGTGCCAGCAGCTTAGCACTAGGGTACACCGGGGAGCTGTTTTTT
>TRBJ2-5|few|-|TRBV6-6
CASSTGLILARTQYF
TGTGCCAGCAGTACGGGACTCATACTCGCGCGGACCCAGTACTTC
>TRBJ2-3|few|TRBD2|TRBV28
CASNLPPGLAATDTQYF
TGTGCCAGCAATCTGCCCCCGGGACTAGCGGCCACAGATACGCAGTATTTT
>TRBJ1-2|-|TRBD1|TRBV7-2
CASSLVSGGFGNGYTF
TGTGCCAGCAGCTTAGTCTCAGGGGGCTTTGGTAATGGCTACACCTTC
>TRBJ1-5|-|-|TRBV4-3
CASSQDLGGVQPQHF
TGCGCCAGCAGCCAAGATTTAGGGGGGGTTCAGCCCCAGCATTTT
>TRBJ1-3|-|-|TRBV28
CASTGSGNTIYF
TGTGCCAGCACAGGTTCTGGAAACACCATATATTTT
>TRBJ2-1|-|-|TRBV28
CASSTETRSYNEQFF
TGTGCCAGCAGTACAGAGACTAGGAGCTACAATGAGCAGTTCTTC
>TRBJ1-4|-|-|TRBV5-1
CASSLGRITEWAREELFF
TGCGCCAGCAGCTTGGGTCGGATAACAGAGTGGGCCAGGGAAGAACTGTTTTTT
>TRBJ1-6|-|-|TRBV28
CASRLGGVENSPLHF
TGTGCCAGCAGACTCGGGGGGGTCGAAAATTCACCCCTCCACTTT
>TRBJ2-7|-|TRBD2|TRBV29-1
CSVERREKPFEQYF
TGCAGCGTTGAACGGCGGGAGAAACCTTTCGAGCAGTACTTC
>TRBJ1-1|-|TRBD1|TRBV7-9
CASSFESSDRGF
TGTGCCAGCAGCTTCGAATCCTCCGACAGGGGCTTT
>TRBJ1-2|-|-|TRBV5-1
CASSLIMERAGDYTF
TGCGCCAGCAGCTTGATCATGGAGAGGGCAGGAGACTACACCTTC
>TRBJ2-6|-|TRBD1|TRBV5-4
CASSPSGGAVAGANVLTF
TGTGCCAGCAGCCCCTCAGGGGGCGCAGTCGCTGGGGCCAACGTCCTGACTTTC
>TRBJ2-1|few|-|TRBV5-8
CASSLVGRQFF
TGTGCCAGCAGCTTGGTAGGGAGGCAGTTCTTC
>TRBJ2-7|-|-|TRBV5-1
CASSYDSYEQYF
TGCGCCAGCAGCTACGACAGCTACGAGCAGTACTTC
>TRBJ2-2|-|-|TRBV28
CASSLFRGNTGELFF
TGTGCCAGCAGTTTATTCCGGGGGAACACCGGGGAGCTGTTTTTT
>TRBJ1-1|-|-|TRBV6-5
CASSYSRTGGTEAFF
TGTGCCAGCAGTTACTCGAGAACCGGGGGGACTGAAGCTTTCTTT
>TRBJ1-4|-|-|TRBV5-1
CASSPTATNEKLFF
TGCGCCAGCAGCCCGACAGCAACTAATGAAAAACTGTTTTTT
>TRBJ2-3|-|TRBD2|TRBV5-6
CASSLQELALDTQYF
TGTGCCAGCAGCTTGCAAGAACTAGCGCTGGATACGCAGTATTTT
>TRBJ1-1|-|TRBD1|TRBV6-5
CASSYGQGRTEAFF
TGTGCCAGCAGTTACGGACAGGGCCGGACTGAAGCTTTCTTT
>TRBJ2-7|-|TRBD1|TRBV5-1
CASSAGQGVTYEQYF
TGCGCCAGCAGCGCGGGACAGGGGGTTACCTACGAGCAGTACTTC
>TRBJ1-4|-|TRBD1|TRBV6-4
CASTPATGVGEKLFF
TGTGCCAGCACCCCTGCTACAGGGGTGGGGGAAAAACTGTTTTTT
>TRBJ2-1|-|TRBD2|TRBV10-2
CASRRGLAWDEQFF
TGCGCCAGCAGACGGGGACTAGCTTGGGATGAGCAGTTCTTC
>TRBJ2-7|few|TRBD2|TRBV5-4
CASSSSLAGGTYEQYF
TGTGCCAGCAGCTCCTCTCTAGCGGGAGGAACCTACGAGCAGTACTTC
>TRBJ1-3|once|-|TRBV7-9
CASSLDNTGNTIYF
TGTGCCAGCAGCTTAGATAACACTGGAAACACCATATATTTT
>TRBJ2-3|-|-|TRBV9
CASSVGGSVADTQYF
TGTGCCAGCAGCGTTGGGGGGAGCGTCGCAGATACGCAGTATTTT
>TRBJ1-3|-|-|TRBV7-8
CASSNSRGASGNTIYF
TGTGCCAGCAGCAATTCACGGGGGGCGTCTGGAAACACCATATATTTT
>TRBJ2-1|-|TRBD1|TRBV11-3
CASSLGSGGAYNEQFF
TGTGCCAGCAGCTTAGGTTCAGGGGGCGCATACAATGAGCAGTTCTTC
>TRBJ2-7|-|-|TRBV28
CASSFSASKQYF
TGTGCCAGCAGTTTTTCGGCTAGCAAGCAGTACTTC
>TRBJ2-7|-|TRBD1|TRBV5-4
CASSPGDSSYEQYF
TGTGCCAGCAGCCCTGGGGACAGCTCCTACGAGCAGTACTTC
>TRBJ2-1|-|-|TRBV15
CATSRATGYNEQFF
TGTGCCACCAGCAGAGCGACGGGGTACAATGAGCAGTTCTTC
>TRBJ2-3|-|TRBD2|TRBV9
CASTLSGGGTDTQYF
TGTGCCAGCACCCTTAGCGGGGGGGGCACAGATACGCAGTATTTT
>TRBJ2-1|-|TRBD2|TRBV6-5
CASSYRGRSYNEQFF
TGTGCCAGCAGTTACCGCGGGAGGTCCTACAATGAGCAGTTCTTC
>TRBJ2-1|few|TRBD1|TRBV9
CASSVGGGGLNEQFF
TGTGCCAGCAGCGTAGGAGGGGGCGGCCTCAATGAGCAGTTCTTC
>TRBJ1-2|once|TRBD1|TRBV5-4
CASSAGQDTNYGYTF
TGTGCCAGCAGCGCCGGACAGGACACCAACTATGGCTACACCTTC
>TRBJ2-1|-|-|TRBV6-6
CASSPLGLTDNEHFF
TGTGCCAGCAGTCCCTTGGGATTGACGGACAATGAGCACTTCTTC
>TRBJ2-3|few|TRBD2|TRBV6-6
CASRSAGTTDTQYF
TGTGCCAGCAGATCAGCGGGAACCACAGATACGCAGTATTTT
>TRBJ2-7|-|-|TRBV2
CASRGAPYEQYF
TGTGCCAGTCGTGGAGCCCCCTACGAGCAGTACTTC
>TRBJ1-3|-|-|TRBV6-5
CASSHREGGNTIYF
TGTGCCAGCAGTCACAGGGAAGGTGGAAACACCATATATTTT
>TRBJ2-7|once|-|TRBV11-1
CASSLVSSARGYEQYF
TGTGCCAGCAGCTTAGTTTCGTCAGCGCGAGGCTACGAGCAGTACTTC
>TRBJ1-2|-|TRBD1|TRBV18
CASSPTQTGVYGYTF
TGTGCCAGCTCACCGACTCAAACAGGGGTCTATGGCTACACCTTC
>TRBJ2-3|-|TRBD2|TRBV4-3
CASSPGRRPDTQYF
TGCGCCAGCAGCCCCGGGAGGAGACCAGATACGCAGTATTTT
>TRBJ2-2|-|-|TRBV5-7
CASSLARGGNTGELFF
TGTGCCAGCAGCTTGGCAAGGGGGGGGAACACCGGGGAGCTGTTTTTT
>TRBJ2-7|few|TRBD2|TRBV5-1
CASSLASGPYEQYF
TGCGCCAGCAGCTTGGCTAGCGGGCCCTACGAGCAGTACTTC
>TRBJ2-5|-|TRBD2|TRBV4-2
CASSQDRGGGNGETQYF
TGTGCCAGCAGCCAAGATCGGGGGGGCGGGAATGGAGAGACCCAGTACTTC